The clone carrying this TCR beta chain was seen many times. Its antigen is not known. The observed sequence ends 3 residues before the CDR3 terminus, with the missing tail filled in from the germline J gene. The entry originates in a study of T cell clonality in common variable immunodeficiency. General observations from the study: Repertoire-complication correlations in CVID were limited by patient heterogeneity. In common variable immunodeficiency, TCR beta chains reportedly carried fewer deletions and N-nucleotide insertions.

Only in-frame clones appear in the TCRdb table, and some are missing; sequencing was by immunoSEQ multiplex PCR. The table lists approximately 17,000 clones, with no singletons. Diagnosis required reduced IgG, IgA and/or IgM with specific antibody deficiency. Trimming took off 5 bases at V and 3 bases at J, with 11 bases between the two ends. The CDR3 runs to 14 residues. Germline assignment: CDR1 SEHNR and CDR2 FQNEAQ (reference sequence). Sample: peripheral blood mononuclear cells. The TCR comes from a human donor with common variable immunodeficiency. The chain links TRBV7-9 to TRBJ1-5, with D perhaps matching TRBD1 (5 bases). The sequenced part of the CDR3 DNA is TGTGCCAGCAGCCACTGGGGGGTCAATCAGCCC. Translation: CASSHWGVNQP. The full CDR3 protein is CASSHWGVNQPQHF.